Listed below are T cell receptor beta chains from one sample, sequenced in a study of neoadjuvant anti-PD-1 for oral cavity cancer. TCRdb's copy holds only in-frame clones and misses some; the assay was immunoSEQ multiplex PCR. In the table there are roughly 46,000 clones, about three quarters of which are singletons. The source was PBMCs, collected after nivolumab (anti-PD-1) treatment. These receptors were taken from a person aged 40 to 85 with oral cavity squamous cell carcinoma. Both conserved end residues are trimmed from each CDR3.

v_call,cdr3_aa
TRBV5-6,ASIKQRFLYGYT
TRBV25-1,ASKGVASNSPLH
TRBV21-1,ASSKMVRGDRDCNQPQH
TRBV9,ASSKLAGEIDTQY
TRBV30,AWTASNEQF
TRBV19,ASSLDPGNNSPLH
TRBV10-3,AISDLLDKGARGYT
TRBV7-2,ASSLVGRTDTQY
TRBV2,ASRRGLAGGELF
TRBV28,ASSQTLRNTEAF
TRBV6-5,ASGNNAYNSPLH
TRBV5-6,ASSLAREKLF
TRBV11-2,ASSLWASGRTDTQY
TRBV6-5,ASRRDRATVEQY
TRBV7-8,ASSLYGDSGNTIY
TRBV28,ASTSEASGLQY
TRBV6-5,ASSPEGEEKLF
TRBV5-1,ASSRTRTNTGELF
TRBV19,ARLQGFYEQY
TRBV7-8,ASSLGHGTGGYEQF
TRBV7-3,ASSLGGLAGDTDTQY
TRBV5-1,ASSGPSGGANEQF
TRBV10-2,ASRSDRGIVSEAF
TRBV7-9,ASSSLAVYEQY
TRBV15,ATSSDRDFLNEQF
TRBV20-1,SARAGETQY
TRBV5-8,ASSPTRSEDTQY
TRBV7-9,ASTDLRFGGYTEAF
TRBV11-2,ASSLSGNTEAF
TRBV10-3,ATGQKPNYGYT
TRBV13,ASRAGVWTGELF
TRBV19,ASSLRFTDTQY
TRBV6-5,ASSRTKGGSPLH
TRBV29-1,SVETSGAAGNEQF
TRBV15,ATSRDELAKNIQY
TRBV28,ASSPPGQGSYEQY
TRBV19,ASSGGRVSGGELF
TRBV4-1,ASSQGRDRDLYSNQPQH
TRBV5-1,ASSLTLAGDLSSYEQY
TRBV28,ASSLGEGNEQF